This paragraph reports one T cell receptor beta chain. Authors' analysis steps: Using reference gene primer amplification, nucleated cell counts were estimated. The method was immunoSEQ multiplex PCR; TCRdb's version includes in-frame clones alone and lacks a portion of them. The V and J calls and clone size are taken from that table; D and trimming were inferred from the DNA. The table records 250,000 to 350,000 clones, about 88% of them present only once. These data are taken from a study of blood T cell repertoires in COVID-19. Study information: Acute and convalescent COVID-19 specimens originated in the United States, Italy and Spain.

Followed longitudinally, the Seattle patients had been enrolled during active infection. V dropped 4 bases and J dropped 3; count of bases not matched to a gene: 7. The CDR3 is made up of 15 amino acids. Germline-derived CDR1 and CDR2 are SGHDT and YYEEEE. This TCR came from a woman in her thirties with COVID-19, enrolled during active disease. Specimen: peripheral blood. This sequence joins TRBV5-6 and TRBJ2-7; TRBD1 agrees at 10 bases. For the CDR3, the DNA is TGTGCCAGCAGCACCGGACAGGGGGATGGCTACGAGCAGTACTTC. It is translated as CASSTGQGDGYEQYF.